This TCR beta chain derives from a study of tumour-infiltrating T cells in Burkitt lymphoma (TCRdb year 2020). Regarding the complete study: The Burkitt lymphoma cohort comprised over 70 patients and spanned all epidemiological subtypes of the disease. TCR repertoire data were correlated with clinical outcome; productive clonality predicted overall and progression-free survival, independent of established prognosticators including age at diagnosis. Paper-wide results and their limitations: Several public clonotypes were found to be shared across numerous Burkitt lymphoma patients, which suggests a shared tumour neoantigen selection that is absent from diffuse large B-cell lymphoma.

With regard to this clone: It lacks a known antigen. Base qualities are not at hand, and no much larger clone is one base apart.

The library was produced with the immunoSEQ multiplex PCR assay. TCRdb took over this immuneACCESS table, retaining in-frame rearrangements with V and J assigned. Such tables are incomplete; in checked studies, under half of the missing clones stem from an unresolved V gene, and the remainder is unexplained. For this sample the table gives about 520 clones, of which around 15% were detected only once. Roughly 4.5% of the sample is taken by the ten largest. This clonotype originated in a human donor with Burkitt lymphoma. The source material was tumor tissue.

CDR3 protein: CASTDGTGLYGYTF. The nucleotide sequence reads TGTGCCAGCACCGACGGGACAGGACTCTATGGCTACACCTTC. The chain links TRBV6-1 with TRBJ1-2, with 8 bases aligning to TRBD1. After removal of 7 bases from V and 4 bases from J, the junction retains 8 bases not matched to a gene. Sequences MNHNS (CDR1) and SASEGT (CDR2) are obtained from the germline V gene. The CDR3, from cysteine to phenylalanine, totals 14 residues. Here the CDR3 DNA is all that survives: 42 bases in frame from base 1.